What follows are 6 T cell receptor beta chains derived from one specimen sequenced in a study of T cell responses to AZD1222 COVID-19 vaccine. Clones were sequenced by immunoSEQ multiplex PCR, and TCRdb holds only the in-frame ones, with some missing. The sample includes about 270,000 clones, approximately 94% of them seen just once. Material: peripheral blood, obtained 28 days after the second AZD1222 dose. These receptors were collected from an adult who received the AZD1222 COVID-19 vaccine.

The gene calls are TRBV11-2 and TRBJ1-2; perhaps TRBD1 as D (6 bases). CDR3 length: 14 residues. V was clipped by 3 bases and J by 4 bases, with 12 bases between them. In germline, CDR1 is SGHAT, CDR2 FQNNGV. CDR3 coding DNA: TGTGCCAGCAGCTTCGCGGCAGGGGTCTATGGCTACACCTTC. It encodes CASSFAAGVYGYTF.

The gene calls are TRBV4-1 and TRBJ2-7; no reliable D call. CDR3 size: 12 residues. CDR1 is MGHRA, CDR2 YSYEKL, per germline. V was trimmed by 4 bases and J by 7 bases, leaving 11 bases between them. The CDR3 DNA follows: TGCGCCAGCAGCCCGATTGGTGGGGAGCAGTACTTC. This translates into CASSPIGGEQYF.

This chain connects TRBV5-4 to TRBJ1-1; no clear D. CDR1 SGHNT and CDR2 YYREEE come from the germline V gene (reference sequence). This CDR3 is built from 11 residues. Trimming pared 4 bases from V and 3 bases from J, leaving 4 bases between. The CDR3 region is CASSGDTEAFF. CDR3 sequence (DNA): TGTGCCAGCAGCGGGGACACTGAAGCTTTCTTT.

The V gene is TRBV19, the J gene TRBJ2-7, with TRBD2 as a possible D gene (7 bases). Germline loops: CDR1 LNHDA, CDR2 SQIVND (reference sequence). V lost 6 bases and J lost 7, with 22 bases in between. The CDR3 spans 15 residues. This chain's CDR3 is CASRGGPTGRGEQYF. CDR3 sequence (DNA): TGTGCCAGTAGGGGGGGGCCGACGGGGCGAGGAGAGCAGTACTTC.

The chain links TRBV2 to TRBJ2-4, with 8 bases matching TRBD1. The junction had 1 base not matched to a gene; V was cut back by 5 bases and J by 1 base. In germline, CDR1 is SNHLY, CDR2 FYNNEI. The CDR3 contains 14 residues. CDR3 sequence: CASSPGGAKNIQYF. The CDR3 DNA is TGTGCCAGCAGTCCAGGGGGCGCCAAAAACATTCAGTACTTC.

This chain links TRBV4-3 with TRBJ2-2; a weak D match, TRBD2 (5 bases). V was shortened by 1 base and J by 7 bases, with 13 bases between the two germline ends. This CDR3 is built from 15 residues. Germline assignment: CDR1 LGHNA and CDR2 YSLEER. CDR3 region: CASSQVVGRGGELFF. As DNA, the CDR3 is TGCGCCAGCAGCCAAGTTGTAGGGAGAGGCGGGGAGCTGTTTTTT.